A single sample gave rise to the 22 T cell receptor beta chains below, sequenced in a study of cytomegalovirus exposure and HLA in healthy donors (dated by TCRdb to 2015 to 2018). The library was built by means of the immunoSEQ multiplex PCR assay. For the multiplex PCR, a mixture combining 60 forward primers for TCR Vbeta segments and 13 reverse primers for TCR Jbeta segments was used. The table was pulled from immuneACCESS by TCRdb, which kept in-frame rearrangements only. Such tables lose some clones; where checked, under half of the loss comes from unresolved V genes, and the rest has no known cause. This sample comprises about 160,000 clones, 84% of them detected only once. Approximately 0.98% of the sample lies in the top ten. The specimen was PBMCs. The receptors shown here come from a young man in good health and CMV-seronegative.

This clone was seen a handful of times. This chain connects TRBV19 to TRBJ1-1, with D unclear. Per the germline V gene, CDR1 is LNHDA and CDR2 is SQIVND (reference sequence). The CDR3 is 14 residues long. V dropped 6 bases and J dropped 2 bases, with 13 bases sitting between them. CDR3 sequence: CASRQLPLNTEAFF. DNA for the CDR3: TGTGCCAGTAGACAACTACCCCTTAACACTGAAGCTTTCTTT.

The chain links TRBV10-1 to TRBJ1-2, with TRBD1 matching 11 bases. The CDR3 sequence is 16 residues long. Looked up from germline, CDR1 is WNHNN and CDR2 is SYGVQD (reference sequence). Trimming took 0 bases from V and 7 from J; bases not matched to a gene: 7. This CDR3 is CASSESRTGGRGGYTF. The CDR3 DNA follows: TGCGCCAGCAGTGAGTCGAGGACAGGGGGCCGCGGTGGCTACACCTTC.

This clone showed up just once. The chain recombines TRBV7-8 with TRBJ1-5; D is uncertain. This CDR3 comprises 16 residues. V lost 1 base, J lost 9 bases, and 19 bases lay in between. Germline lookup yields CDR1 SGHVS and CDR2 FQNEAQ. CDR3 in amino acids: CASSLVIAGSKGPQHF. The CDR3 bases are TGTGCCAGCAGCTTAGTGATCGCGGGGTCCAAAGGGCCCCAGCATTTT.

The chain recombines TRBV5-1 with TRBJ2-2; no clear D gene. V was clipped by 0 bases and J by 4 bases, with 7 bases between them. Germline V gives CDR1 SGHRS, CDR2 YFSETQ. The CDR3 is 14 residues long. CDR3 sequence: CASSLAVGTGELFF. CDR3 nucleotide sequence: TGCGCCAGCAGCTTGGCGGTCGGCACCGGGGAGCTGTTTTTT.

Only a few counts were recorded for this clone. The chain has TRBV5-1 and TRBJ2-5; TRBD1 aligns across 9 bases. CDR3 length: 15 residues. Germline loops: CDR1 SGHRS, CDR2 YFSETQ. Trimming at V came to 1 base and at J to 5 bases, leaving 6 bases not matched to a gene. The CDR3, as DNA: TGCGCCAGCAGCTTGCCGACAGGGGGTGGGGAGACCCAGTACTTC. It specifies CASSLPTGGGETQYF.

The J gene is TRBJ1-5, the V gene TRBV7-8; D is perhaps TRBD1 (5 bases). The CDR3 covers 14 residues. Trimming took off 7 bases at V and 5 bases at J, with 15 bases between the two ends. Germline values: CDR1 SGHVS, CDR2 FQNEAQ. CDR3 DNA: TGTGCCAGCAAGCGGGCAGGGAGCGATCAGCCCCAGCATTTT. The encoded protein is CASKRAGSDQPQHF.

The V gene is TRBV7-9, the J gene TRBJ2-1; 8 nucleotides match TRBD2. The CDR3 spans 17 residues. Germline V gene sequence: CDR1 SEHNR, CDR2 FQNEAQ (reference sequence). Trimming took 5 bases from V and 8 from J; bases not matched to a gene: 17. The CDR3 spells CASSEMRSGGPRDEQFF. Here the CDR3 DNA reads TGTGCCAGCAGCGAGATGCGATCGGGAGGGCCGAGGGATGAGCAGTTCTTC.

This rearrangement joins TRBV5-4 to TRBJ2-2; TRBD1 matches 10 bases. Trimming cost V 4 bases and J 1 base; bases outside gene matches: 7. Germline CDR1 and CDR2: SGHNT and YYREEE (reference sequence). This CDR3 has 17 residues. The CDR3 sequence is CASSPTGGQGNTGELFF. The CDR3 DNA reads TGTGCCAGCAGCCCGACAGGGGGCCAAGGGAACACCGGGGAGCTGTTTTTT.

The rearrangement uses TRBV19 and TRBJ2-7, with 10 bases that match TRBD2. V gave up 5 bases and J gave up 3 bases; unmatched junction bases: 4. CDR1 LNHDA and CDR2 SQIVND come from the germline V gene (reference sequence). The CDR3 loop spans 14 amino acids. The CDR3 region has the DNA TGTGCCAGTAGTCTCCGGACTAGCGGCTACGAGCAGTACTTC. This encodes CASSLRTSGYEQYF.

The CDR3 here is CASSLDSYNEQFF. In nucleotides, the CDR3 is TGTGCCAGCAGCTTAGACTCTTACAATGAGCAGTTCTTC. This sequence joins TRBV11-2 and TRBJ2-1; no clear D gene. This CDR3 is 13 amino acids long. The V and J ends lost 0 bases and 4 bases respectively, with 4 bases between them. The germline V gene encodes CDR1 SGHAT and CDR2 FQNNGV.

Concerning this clone: At one of its ends the junction is not consistent with the germline gene, which may arise from a read error. The gene calls are TRBV7-9 and TRBJ2-7, with 8 bases fitting TRBD2. Germline CDR1 reads SEHNR; CDR2 reads FQNEAQ (reference sequence). There are 16 residues in the CDR3. The CDR3 is CSSSFSGGTDTYEQYF. Written as DNA, the CDR3 is TGTTCCAGCAGCTTCTCGGGGGGGACGGACACCTACGAGCAGTACTTC.

This clone has a handful of counts. The chain carries TRBV4-3 and TRBJ2-1; TRBD2 matches 11 bases. V was pared by 1 base and J by 2 bases, with 4 bases of the junction left unmatched. CDR3 length: 17 residues. CDR1 and CDR2 (germline): LGHNA, YSLEER. As DNA, the CDR3 is TGCGCCAGCAGCCAAGGGAGTAGCGGGAGGGCCTACAATGAGCAGTTCTTC. It encodes CASSQGSSGRAYNEQFF.

The gene calls are TRBV7-8 and TRBJ2-5; tentatively, D is TRBD2 (5 bases). The closer fit of TRBJ2-7 to the DNA end suggests the J call may be wrong. CDR1 and CDR2 from the germline V gene are SGHVS and FQNEAQ. The CDR3 spans 17 residues. The CDR3 sequence is CASSLDRGRVPSYEQYF. The CDR3 region has the DNA TGTGCCAGCAGCTTAGACCGGGGAAGAGTCCCCTCCTACGAGCAGTACTTC.

The chain carries TRBV30 and TRBJ2-5; D might be TRBD2 (6 bases). Germline-derived CDR1 and CDR2 are GTSNPN and SVGIG (reference sequence). This CDR3 contains 14 residues. V lost 2 bases, J lost 3 bases, and 13 bases lay in between. This CDR3 is CAWSPRDLKETQYF. The CDR3 DNA follows: TGTGCCTGGAGTCCCAGGGACTTGAAAGAGACCCAGTACTTC.

This sequence joins TRBV7-9 and TRBJ2-7; 7 nucleotides align to TRBD1. The CDR3 has 14 residues. J was trimmed by 5 bases and V by 4 bases; bases with no gene match: 8. Germline loops: CDR1 SEHNR, CDR2 FQNEAQ (reference sequence). The DNA of the CDR3 is TGTGCCAGCAGCTCCGGGACAGTTCACCACGAGCAGTACTTC. The encoded protein is CASSSGTVHHEQYF. The full variable domain, its missing parts supplied by reference TRBV7-9 and TRBJ2-7, is DTGVSQNPRHKITKRGQNVTFRCDPISEHNRLYWYRQTLGQGPEFLTYFQNEAQLEKSRLLSDRFSAERPKGSFSTLEIQRTEQGDSAMYLCASSSGTVHHEQYFGPGTRLTVT.

The chain is built from TRBV5-1 and TRBJ2-7, with 10 positions matching TRBD1. The V segment lost 1 base and the J segment 3 bases; nucleotides outside the gene matches: 16. The CDR3 runs 19 residues. Germline CDR1 SGHRS, CDR2 YFSETQ. The CDR3 coding sequence is TGCGCCAGCAGCTTGTGGACAGGGGGGCTATCGGTGAGGGACTACGAGCAGTACTTC. Protein: CASSLWTGGLSVRDYEQYF.

The chain couples TRBV19 to TRBJ1-1, with a tentative D call TRBD1 (5 bases). The V end lost 3 bases, the J end lost 4 bases, and 12 bases lay between the germline ends. This CDR3 region has 14 residues. Per the germline V gene, CDR1 is LNHDA and CDR2 is SQIVND (reference sequence). DNA of the CDR3: TGTGCCAGTAGTATTGGGGGGAGAGGCACTGAAGCTTTCTTT. It yields the protein CASSIGGRGTEAFF.

This rearrangement joins TRBV27 to TRBJ2-5, with TRBD1 as a possible D gene (5 bases). Judging by the DNA end, TRBJ2-7 fits better; the J call may be wrong. CDR1 is MNHEY, CDR2 SMNVEV, per germline (reference sequence). This CDR3 has 14 amino acids. This CDR3 is CASSRQQRIYEQYF. The CDR3 DNA sequence: TGTGCCAGCAGTCGACAGCAAAGAATCTACGAGCAGTACTTC.

The chain uses TRBV7-9 and TRBJ2-3, with TRBD2 matching 9 bases. Per the germline V gene, CDR1 is SEHNR and CDR2 is FQNEAQ (reference sequence). V trimming: 1 base; J trimming: 4 bases; junction bases outside the gene matches: 6. This CDR3 contains 16 residues. The DNA for the CDR3 is TGTGCCAGCAGCTTAGGGGCGGGAGGGCCCCCAGATACGCAGTATTTT. Protein product: CASSLGAGGPPDTQYF.

This clone was counted a few times. The V gene is TRBV5-5, the J gene TRBJ2-5; 14 nucleotides match TRBD2. The CDR3 contains 17 residues. Looked up from germline, CDR1 is SGHKS and CDR2 is YYEKEE (reference sequence). With 2 bases clipped from V and 2 bases from J, the junction kept 5 bases outside the gene matches. The CDR3 DNA is TGTGCCAGCAGCTTATACGGGACTAGCGGGGGTCAAGAGACCCAGTACTTC. Amino acids: CASSLYGTSGGQETQYF.

This clone appeared a single time. V usage is TRBV30 and J usage is TRBJ1-5, with 8 bases matching TRBD1. The germline V gene has CDR1 GTSNPN and CDR2 SVGIG (reference sequence). The CDR3 is 12 amino acids. CDR3 amino acids: CAFRQGSQPQHF. CDR3 in DNA: TGTGCTTTTAGACAGGGGAGTCAGCCCCAGCATTTT.

The V call is TRBV19, the J call TRBJ2-7, with 8 bases aligning to TRBD2. Germline CDR1 reads LNHDA; CDR2 reads SQIVND (reference sequence). V dropped 5 bases and J dropped 0; count of bases not matched to a gene: 18. The CDR3 covers 19 residues. The CDR3 DNA follows: TGTGCCAGTAGTCGCCGTGGGCGGGAGGTCAAACACACCTCCTACGAGCAGTACTTC. Protein product: CASSRRGREVKHTSYEQYF.